This record concerns one TCR beta chain sequence. This sample stems from a study of blood T cell repertoires in COVID-19. Study context: Sites across the United States, Italy and Spain contributed samples from acute and convalescent COVID-19. PBMCs, B-cell-depleted T cells, or T cells provided the cDNA or gDNA that made up the material.

CDR1 is MRHNA and CDR2 is SNTAGT in the germline V gene. The CDR3 length is 12 residues. V lost 11 bases, J lost 8 bases, and 16 bases lay in between. In the authors' methods: Estimation of nucleated cell counts was performed using reference gene primer amplification. Profiling relied on immunoSEQ multiplex PCR, and the TCRdb table lists in-frame clones only, not all of them. The DNA was the basis for D and trimming; V, J and clone size are from that table. The sample has 30,000 to 40,000 clones, about 90% seen once. The J gene is TRBJ2-4, the V gene TRBV6-4; TRBD2 might be the D (6 bases). This clonotype was obtained from a man between 60 and 75 years old with active or convalescent COVID-19. The sequenced material came from peripheral blood. CDR3 sequence reads: CAFVASVDIQYF. The CDR3 DNA reads TGTGCCTTCGTTGCTAGCGTGGACATTCAGTACTTC.